Following are 15 T cell receptor beta chains from one sample sequenced in a study of early T cells in non-severe SARS-CoV-2 infection. TCRdb redid the calling of the 5' RACE reads with MiXCR, one entry per CDR3 protein. The sample holds about 42,000 distinct CDR3 sequences; 5% to 6.5% are singletons and the top ten take 7.5% to 8.5%. The sample in question was whole blood, obtained at baseline. The receptors were sampled from an adult who was a healthcare worker with PCR-confirmed SARS-CoV-2 infection or an uninfected control (not recorded which).

This chain connects TRBV6-6 to TRBJ2-7; D gene ambiguous. This CDR3 region has 14 residues. Germline V gene lookup returns CDR1 MNHNY and CDR2 SVGAGI (reference sequence). V shed 2 bases and J shed 0 bases, with 8 bases lying between them. The CDR3 protein is CASSYPADSYEQYF. The DNA for the CDR3 is TGTGCCAGCAGTTACCCGGCAGACTCCTACGAGCAGTACTTC.

The chain has TRBV2 and TRBJ1-6; weak D call: TRBD1 (6 bases). The CDR3 contains 14 residues. Trimming shortened V by 5 bases and J by 7 bases, and 12 bases separated the two germline ends. Germline lookup yields CDR1 SNHLY and CDR2 FYNNEI. CDR3 sequence (DNA): TGTGCCAGCAGTCGAGACAGGAAAAATTCACCCCTCCACTTT. This translates into CASSRDRKNSPLHF.

This clonotype was found many times. V usage is TRBV15 and J usage is TRBJ2-2, with D unclear. Germline V gene lookup returns CDR1 LNHNV and CDR2 YYDKDF (reference sequence). V lost 3 bases and J 2 bases, leaving 10 bases between the germline ends. This CDR3 region has 15 residues. CDR3 amino acids: CATSSLTENTGELFF. The CDR3, as DNA: TGTGCCACCAGCAGCCTAACCGAAAACACCGGGGAGCTGTTTTTT.

The sample holds many counts of this clonotype. This rearrangement joins TRBV20-1 to TRBJ2-1, with D tentatively TRBD1 or TRBD2 (6 bases each). Trimming cost V 0 bases and J 7 bases, with 16 bases left between them. Per germline, CDR1 DFQATT and CDR2 SNEGSKA (reference sequence). The CDR3 has 15 residues. DNA of the CDR3: TGCAGTGCTAGAGAGGGGGCGGGGCCTGGGAATGAGCAGTTCTTC. Residues: CSAREGAGPGNEQFF.

The chain recombines TRBV7-9 with TRBJ2-3, with a tentative D call TRBD1 (7 bases). In germline, CDR1 is SEHNR, CDR2 FQNEAQ (reference sequence). V was pared by 5 bases and J by 1 base, with 13 bases between. This CDR3 region has 15 residues. The chain's CDR3 is CASSQGGQRTDTQYF. CDR3 in DNA: TGTGCCAGCAGCCAGGGGGGACAGCGCACAGATACGCAGTATTTT.

This clonotype was counted only a few times. The J gene is TRBJ2-2, the V gene TRBV5-1; possible D gene TRBD1, 6 bases. The CDR3 runs to 16 residues. The ends were cut back, 6 bases at V and 3 bases at J, with 18 bases in the middle. The germline CDR1 and CDR2 sequences are SGHRS and YFSETQ. The CDR3 loop is CASKRVFSGDTGELFF. CDR3 DNA sequence: TGCGCCAGCAAACGTGTTTTTTCAGGGGACACCGGGGAGCTGTTTTTT.

The table lists this clonotype with a few counts. This rearrangement joins TRBV10-3 to TRBJ2-2, with 9 positions matching TRBD1. Losses at the gene ends were 10 bases for V and 5 bases for J; bases not matched to a gene: 8. CDR1 ENHRY and CDR2 SYGVKD come from the germline V gene. The CDR3 totals 14 residues. This chain's CDR3 is CATLQGAGTGELFF. CDR3 sequence (DNA): TGTGCCACCCTACAGGGGGCAGGTACCGGGGAGCTGTTTTTT.

This clonotype was counted ten times or more. This rearrangement joins TRBV6-4 to TRBJ1-2; D call uncertain. Germline V lookup: CDR1 MRHNA, CDR2 SNTAGT. Trimming took off 2 bases at V and 8 bases at J, with 9 bases between the two ends. The CDR3 loop spans 12 amino acids. This CDR3 reads CASSDRSGGYTF. The CDR3 bases are TGTGCCAGCAGTGACAGGTCGGGAGGCTACACCTTC.

This clonotype was found many times. The V gene is TRBV3-1, the J gene TRBJ2-1, with 11 bases lining up with TRBD2. Germline V gene sequence: CDR1 LGHDT, CDR2 YNNKEL (reference sequence). Trimming at V came to 4 bases and at J to 7 bases, leaving 3 bases not matched to a gene. The length of the CDR3 is 14 residues. CDR3 residues: CASSRGLAGNEQFF. In nucleotides, the CDR3 is TGTGCCAGCAGCCGAGGACTAGCGGGTAATGAGCAGTTCTTC.

Comments on this clonotype: Germline is not matched at one junction end, which may reflect a read error. This chain connects TRBV11-2 to TRBJ2-3, with 9 bases aligning to TRBD2. Germline CDR1 and CDR2: SGHAT and FQNNGV. This CDR3 is 15 amino acids long. CDR3 residues: CASTLIAGDTDTQYF. The CDR3 nucleotides read TGTGCCAGCACCTTAATAGCGGGGGACACAGATACGCAGTATTTT.

The sample holds a few counts of this clonotype. The gene calls are TRBV2 and TRBJ2-3, with 10 bases identical to TRBD1. The CDR3 loop spans 14 amino acids. The J segment lost 5 bases and the V segment lost 5 bases, leaving 4 bases of the junction unmatched. Looked up from germline, CDR1 is SNHLY and CDR2 is FYNNEI. CDR3 in DNA: TGTGCCAGCAGTAGGACAGGGGGGATAGATACGCAGTATTTT. As protein: CASSRTGGIDTQYF.

Ten or more counts support this clonotype. The genes are TRBV6-6 and TRBJ1-6; 7 nucleotides line up with TRBD1. J was trimmed by 5 bases and V by 8 bases; bases with no gene match: 3. This CDR3 is built from 13 residues. CDR1 is MNHNY and CDR2 is SVGAGI in the germline V gene (reference sequence). DNA of the CDR3: TGTGCCAGCGCCGACAGGGATAATTCACCCCTCCACTTT. It yields the protein CASADRDNSPLHF.

This clonotype was seen ten or more times. The V call is TRBV29-1, the J call TRBJ2-7; 10 nucleotides align to TRBD1. Looked up from germline, CDR1 is SQVTM and CDR2 is ANQGSEA. This CDR3 has 13 amino acids. V was pared by 6 bases and J by 3 bases, with 5 bases of the junction left unmatched. Here the CDR3 DNA reads TGCAGCGTCGAGACAGGGGGCTACTACGAGCAGTACTTC. Protein sequence: CSVETGGYYEQYF.

This chain links TRBV7-2 with TRBJ2-1; tentative D call: TRBD2 (5 bases). Trimming removed 1 base at V and 0 bases at J, with 10 bases between. Germline CDR1 and CDR2: SGHTA and FQGNSA. The CDR3 covers 16 residues. Written as DNA, the CDR3 is TGTGCCAGCAGCTTAGGGCGAGGGAGCTCCTACAATGAGCAGTTCTTC. It codes for CASSLGRGSSYNEQFF.

In the case of this clonotype: A read error is possible here, since a much larger clone lies one base away. Lacking the conserved final phenylalanine or tryptophan, this CDR3 likely reflects a read error. J is TRBJ2-1 and V is TRBV5-4, with a weak D call TRBD2 (7 bases). The CDR3 runs to 16 residues. Trimming shortened V by 1 base and J by 8 bases, and 19 bases separated the two germline ends. Germline V gene lookup returns CDR1 SGHNT and CDR2 YYREEE (reference sequence). The CDR3 loop reads CASSLLGGGLRDEQFS. In DNA, the CDR3 is TGTGCCAGCAGCTTGCTTGGCGGGGGCCTGAGGGATGAGCAGTTCTCC.